The 32 T cell receptor beta chains given below trace back to one sample, sequenced in a study of blood T cell repertoires in COVID-19. This table comes from immunoSEQ multiplex PCR, and its TCRdb copy is limited to in-frame clones, with some not included. The sample has around 64,000 clones; 90% to 95% are singletons. The sequenced material came from peripheral blood. The receptors were gathered from a human donor in a cohort sampled during active COVID-19.

The rearrangement uses TRBV7-8 and TRBJ2-3; 12 nucleotides agree with TRBD2. The CDR3 extends over 17 amino acids. Per germline, CDR1 SGHVS and CDR2 FQNEAQ. Trimming took 5 bases from V and 10 from J; bases not matched to a gene: 16. The CDR3 DNA sequence: TGTGCCAGCAGCCCTACCTGGCCTAGCGGGAGGGATCCAGCGCAGTATTTT. As protein: CASSPTWPSGRDPAQYF.

The chain combines TRBV19 with TRBJ1-2, with D possibly matching TRBD1 (6 bases). Germline V lookup: CDR1 LNHDA, CDR2 SQIVND (reference sequence). CDR3 size: 10 residues. The CDR3 DNA is TGTGGTTCAGGGGACTATGGCTACACCTTC. Protein sequence: CGSGDYGYTF. The variable domain in full, with the rest retrieved from reference TRBV19 and TRBJ1-2, is DGGITQSPKYLFRKEGQNVTLSCEQNLNHDAMYWYRQDPGQGLRLIYYSQIVNDFQKGDIAEGYSVSREKKESFPLTVTSAQKNPTAFYLCGSGDYGYTFGSGTRLTVV.

The chain employs TRBV5-4 and TRBJ1-3; 8 nucleotides agree with TRBD1. Germline CDR1 and CDR2: SGHNT and YYREEE (reference sequence). The trim removed 4 bases at V and 0 bases at J, leaving 3 bases unmatched. CDR3 length: 15 amino acids. The CDR3, as DNA: TGTGCCAGCAGCCCCGACAGGGGCTCTGGAAACACCATATATTTT. As protein: CASSPDRGSGNTIYF.

J is TRBJ2-2 and V is TRBV5-1; 13 bases match TRBD2. The germline gives CDR1 SGHRS, CDR2 YFSETQ. The CDR3 runs 18 residues. The V gene end was trimmed by 7 bases and the J gene end by 0 bases; junction bases not matched to a gene: 9. The CDR3 sequence: CASDFLGLAGANTGELFF. CDR3 in DNA: TGCGCCAGCGACTTTCTAGGACTAGCGGGAGCGAACACCGGGGAGCTGTTTTTT.

The rearrangement uses TRBV5-6 and TRBJ2-1; 8 bases are shared with TRBD1. From germline, CDR1 is SGHDT and CDR2 YYEEEE. V dropped 3 bases and J dropped 10; count of bases not matched to a gene: 3. This CDR3 has 12 residues. This CDR3 is CASSSTGGEQFF. The DNA for the CDR3 is TGTGCCAGCAGCTCCACAGGGGGAGAGCAGTTCTTC.

The chain carries TRBV7-2 and TRBJ2-5; D possibly corresponds to TRBD2 (6 bases). This CDR3 is built from 14 residues. V was shortened by 6 bases and J by 5 bases, with 16 bases between the two germline ends. The germline gives CDR1 SGHTA, CDR2 FQGNSA. The CDR3 loop is CASSQNGGEETQYF. As DNA, the CDR3 is TGTGCCAGCAGTCAGAACGGGGGTGAGGAGACCCAGTACTTC.

CDR3 nucleotides: TGTGCCAGCAGCGGGAACAGGGGGACCTACAATGAGCAGTTCTTC. This gives the protein CASSGNRGTYNEQFF. The rearrangement joins TRBV7-3 to TRBJ2-1, with TRBD1 identical over 8 bases. The J segment lost 2 bases and the V segment lost 5 bases, leaving 5 bases of the junction unmatched. Per germline, CDR1 SGHTA and CDR2 FQGTGA. The CDR3 sequence is 15 residues long. Complete variable domain (other parts from reference TRBV7-3 and TRBJ2-1): GAGVSQTPSNKVTEKGKYVELRCDPISGHTALYWYRQSLGQGPEFLIYFQGTGAADDSGLPNDRFFAVRPEGSVSTLKIQRTERGDSAVYLCASSGNRGTYNEQFFGPGTRLTVL.

This chain joins TRBV5-5 and TRBJ1-1; the D is unclear. Germline V gives CDR1 SGHKS, CDR2 YYEKEE (reference sequence). The CDR3 sequence is 14 residues long. Trimming shortened V by 0 bases and J by 0 bases, and 6 bases separated the two germline ends. The CDR3 bases are TGTGCCAGCAGCTTGGTTACACTGAACACTGAAGCTTTCTTT. Translating it yields CASSLVTLNTEAFF.

The chain combines TRBV19 with TRBJ2-2; 10 bases match TRBD1. After removal of 6 bases from V and 7 bases from J, the junction contained 8 bases not matched to a gene. The CDR3 is 15 residues long. CDR1 is LNHDA and CDR2 is SQIVND in the germline V gene (reference sequence). The CDR3 reads CASSTTGGAVGELFF. The CDR3 DNA reads TGTGCCAGTAGCACGACAGGGGGCGCGGTCGGGGAGCTGTTTTTT.

In this sample, this clone turned up once. The J gene is TRBJ1-4, the V gene TRBV9; 7 nucleotides align to TRBD1. V trimming: 9 bases; J trimming: 8 bases; junction bases outside the gene matches: 7. Germline CDR1 is SGDLS and CDR2 is YYNGEE. This CDR3 is built from 12 residues. CDR3 loop: CATDRDGEKLFF. The CDR3 DNA sequence: TGTGCCACCGACAGGGACGGGGAAAAACTGTTTTTT.

This clone was detected a few times. The chain joins TRBV30 to TRBJ1-5; possibly TRBD1 for D (5 bases). The V end was cut by 2 bases, the J end by 7 bases, with 18 bases between. This CDR3 is 15 amino acids long. CDR1 and CDR2 (germline): GTSNPN, SVGIG (reference sequence). This CDR3 reads CAWSPRPQGGQPQHF. CDR3 bases: TGTGCCTGGAGTCCAAGACCCCAGGGAGGCCAGCCCCAGCATTTT.

The chain uses TRBV6-5 and TRBJ2-2; the match to TRBD1 covers 10 bases. There are 15 residues in the CDR3. The ends lost 7 bases at V and 7 bases at J; junction bases unmatched: 9. From germline, CDR1 is MNHEY and CDR2 SVGAGI. The chain's CDR3 is CASIKTGGEGGELFF. As DNA, the CDR3 is TGTGCCAGCATAAAGACAGGGGGCGAGGGCGGGGAGCTGTTTTTT.

The rearrangement joins TRBV4-3 to TRBJ1-2; no reliable D call. The CDR3 consists of 12 residues. V lost 4 bases and J 8 bases, leaving 11 bases between the germline ends. CDR1 LGHNA and CDR2 YSLEER come from the germline V gene. The CDR3 nucleotides are TGCGCCAGCAGCCGAAACGGCGGGGGCTACACCTTC. It translates to CASSRNGGGYTF.

The V and J genes are TRBV28 and TRBJ2-7, with D perhaps TRBD2 (6 bases). With 10 bases removed from V and 4 bases from J, the gap between germline ends came to 17 bases. Germline V gene data show CDR1 as MDHEN and CDR2 as SYDVKM. CDR3 length: 13 residues. In DNA form, the CDR3 reads TGTGCCACCCTTTGGCGGGATCGTTACGAGCAGTACTTC. Amino acid sequence: CATLWRDRYEQYF.

The chain joins TRBV25-1 to TRBJ2-3, with 7 bases aligning to TRBD2. This CDR3 has 15 amino acids. In germline, CDR1 is MGHDK, CDR2 SYGVNS. V lost 4 bases to trimming and J lost 2 bases; unmatched junction nucleotides: 6. The CDR3 sequence is CASSVGLAATDTQYF. The DNA for the CDR3 is TGTGCCAGCAGTGTGGGGCTAGCGGCCACAGATACGCAGTATTTT.

This clone has just one count. The chain carries TRBV19 and TRBJ2-3; TRBD1 is a possible D gene (5 bases). The V end lost 7 bases, the J end lost 0 bases, and 14 bases lay between the germline ends. The V gene's germline CDR1 is LNHDA and CDR2 SQIVND (reference sequence). This CDR3 has 15 residues. The DNA for the CDR3 is TGTGCCAGTACCTTGACAGAGTCTAGCACAGATACGCAGTATTTT. As protein: CASTLTESSTDTQYF.

The V call is TRBV11-3, the J call TRBJ2-7, with 7 positions matching TRBD2. Unmatched junction bases numbered 2, after V lost 0 bases and J lost 0 bases. Germline lookup yields CDR1 SGHNT and CDR2 YENEEA. The CDR3 extends over 15 amino acids. CDR3 bases: TGTGCCAGCAGCTTAGAAGCGGGGACCTCCTACGAGCAGTACTTC. This encodes CASSLEAGTSYEQYF. Looking up the rest from reference TRBV11-3 and TRBJ2-7 gives the full variable domain: EAGVVQSPRYKIIEKKQPVAFWCNPISGHNTLYWYLQNLGQGPELLIRYENEEAVDDSQLPKDRFSAERLKGVDSTLKIQPAELGDSAVYLCASSLEAGTSYEQYFGPGTRLTVT.

This chain joins TRBV9 and TRBJ1-2; D is unclear. Trimming took 2 bases from V and 3 from J, leaving 17 bases between them. Germline CDR1 reads SGDLS; CDR2 reads YYNGEE. The CDR3 covers 16 residues. The CDR3 nucleotides read TGTGCCAGCAGCGTCTCTTCCGGAGGATGGGACTATGGCTACACCTTC. The encoded protein is CASSVSSGGWDYGYTF.

Written as DNA, the CDR3 is TGCAGTGCTAGTAGGTCTCGGTTCACTACGCCCCAGCATTTT. It is translated as CSASRSRFTTPQHF. This rearrangement joins TRBV20-1 to TRBJ1-5; no definite D call. Germline lookup yields CDR1 DFQATT and CDR2 SNEGSKA (reference sequence). V lost 3 bases to trimming and J lost 9 bases, with 18 bases between them. This CDR3 spans 14 amino acids.

Only a few counts were recorded for this clone. The V and J genes are TRBV5-4 and TRBJ2-3; 12 bases are a match to TRBD2. CDR1 is SGHNT and CDR2 is YYREEE in the germline V gene (reference sequence). The CDR3 is 16 amino acids. The V and J ends lost 0 bases and 2 bases, in that order; junction bases with no gene match: 1. For the CDR3, the DNA is TGTGCCAGCAGCTTGGGACTAGCGGGAGCCACAGATACGCAGTATTTT. Its protein is CASSLGLAGATDTQYF.

The chain combines TRBV2 with TRBJ2-4; possible D gene TRBD1, 6 bases. The CDR3 covers 18 residues. Germline V gene data show CDR1 as SNHLY and CDR2 as FYNNEI. Trimming stripped 3 bases from V and 6 bases from J, with 24 bases between. The CDR3 sequence is CASSDWGQARSPTNIQYF. In DNA, the CDR3 is TGTGCCAGCAGTGATTGGGGGCAGGCTCGCAGTCCTACAAACATTCAGTACTTC. The variable domain in full, completed from reference TRBV2 and TRBJ2-4, reads EPEVTQTPSHQVTQMGQEVILRCVPISNHLYFYWYRQILGQKVEFLVSFYNNEISEKSEIFDDQFSVERPDGSNFTLKIRSTKLEDSAMYFCASSDWGQARSPTNIQYFGAGTRLSVL.

The chain joins TRBV19 to TRBJ2-3; D is perhaps TRBD1 (6 bases). The CDR3 contains 13 residues. The V and J ends lost 7 bases and 1 base respectively, with 9 bases between them. Germline V gene lookup returns CDR1 LNHDA and CDR2 SQIVND (reference sequence). The CDR3 DNA reads TGTGCCAGTACACAGGGTCGCACAGATACGCAGTATTTT. It is translated as CASTQGRTDTQYF.

The V call is TRBV6-6, the J call TRBJ1-6, with TRBD1 identical over 9 bases. CDR3 size: 15 residues. Germline CDR1 MNHNY, CDR2 SVGAGI (reference sequence). The ends lost 7 bases at V and 7 bases at J; junction bases unmatched: 8. For the CDR3, the DNA is TGTGCCAGCATCGAACAGGGGGCGAGAAATTCACCCCTCCACTTT. Residues: CASIEQGARNSPLHF.

This clone has just one count. This rearrangement joins TRBV28 to TRBJ1-4; 8 nucleotides agree with TRBD1. Losses at the gene ends were 7 bases for V and 3 bases for J; bases not matched to a gene: 4. Germline CDR1 is MDHEN and CDR2 is SYDVKM. The CDR3 extends over 14 amino acids. This CDR3 is CASTKDRANEKLFF. As DNA, the CDR3 is TGTGCCAGCACCAAGGACAGGGCTAATGAAAAACTGTTTTTT.

This chain uses TRBV7-2 with TRBJ1-5, with TRBD1 identical over 9 bases. This CDR3 has 15 amino acids. J gave up 7 bases and V 5 bases, and 9 bases lay outside the gene matches. CDR1 is SGHTA and CDR2 is FQGNSA in the germline V gene. CDR3 coding DNA: TGTGCCAGCAGCGAACAACAGGGGGCCGGACAGCCCCAGCATTTT. Its translation: CASSEQQGAGQPQHF.

The V call is TRBV28, the J call TRBJ2-4; 7 nucleotides match TRBD1. V lost 2 bases and J lost 0; bases outside the gene matches: 1. Germline values: CDR1 MDHEN, CDR2 SYDVKM. This CDR3 region has 15 residues. This CDR3 is CASSLAGGAKNIQYF. Written as DNA, the CDR3 is TGTGCCAGCAGTTTAGCAGGGGGAGCCAAAAACATTCAGTACTTC.

The V gene is TRBV21-1, the J gene TRBJ2-5; TRBD2, the D gene given by the table, was not confirmed from the DNA. TRBV21-1 is classified as a pseudogene. There are 15 residues in the CDR3. In nucleotides, the CDR3 is TGTGCCAGCAGCCACGGGACTAGCGGCCAAGAGACCCAGTACTTC. This sequence encodes CASSHGTSGQETQYF.

V usage is TRBV5-1 and J usage is TRBJ1-1; 10 nucleotides match TRBD1. Germline CDR1 reads SGHRS; CDR2 reads YFSETQ. The CDR3 runs to 16 residues. V shed 3 bases, J shed 3 bases, and the junction held 8 bases outside the gene matches. The CDR3 here is CASSYGQGVLDTEAFF. The CDR3, as DNA: TGCGCCAGCAGCTACGGACAGGGGGTGTTGGACACTGAAGCTTTCTTT.

The chain combines TRBV14 with TRBJ2-1; 9 bases are shared with TRBD2. CDR1 SGHDN and CDR2 FVKESK come from the germline V gene. J lost 4 bases, V lost 1 base, and 5 bases had no gene match. The CDR3 has 16 residues. In DNA form, the CDR3 reads TGTGCCAGCAGCCAAGGAGGCCTAGCGGGGTACAATGAGCAGTTCTTC. As protein: CASSQGGLAGYNEQFF.

V gene TRBV2 combines with J gene TRBJ2-4; 7 bases are shared with TRBD1. With 11 bases clipped from V and 1 base from J, the junction kept 8 bases outside the gene matches. There are 14 residues in the CDR3. Per germline, CDR1 SNHLY and CDR2 FYNNEI. CDR3 loop: CAGTPGQAKNIQYF. In nucleotides, the CDR3 is TGTGCCGGGACACCGGGACAGGCCAAAAACATTCAGTACTTC.

The chain carries TRBV30 and TRBJ2-7; D is unresolved. Deletions cut 0 bases from V and 4 bases from J, with 7 bases between. This CDR3 spans 12 amino acids. Germline CDR1 reads GTSNPN; CDR2 reads SVGIG (reference sequence). CDR3 bases: TGTGCCTGGAGTGTACAAGTATACGAGCAGTACTTC. It is translated as CAWSVQVYEQYF.

The chain uses TRBV27 and TRBJ1-5, with 9 nucleotides matching TRBD1. V shed 4 bases, J shed 6 bases, and the junction held 7 bases outside the gene matches. The CDR3 runs to 15 residues. The germline V gene has CDR1 MNHEY and CDR2 SMNVEV (reference sequence). The CDR3 DNA reads as TGTGCCAGCAGTTACACAGGGGGCGTGAGTCAGCCCCAGCATTTT. Its translation is CASSYTGGVSQPQHF.